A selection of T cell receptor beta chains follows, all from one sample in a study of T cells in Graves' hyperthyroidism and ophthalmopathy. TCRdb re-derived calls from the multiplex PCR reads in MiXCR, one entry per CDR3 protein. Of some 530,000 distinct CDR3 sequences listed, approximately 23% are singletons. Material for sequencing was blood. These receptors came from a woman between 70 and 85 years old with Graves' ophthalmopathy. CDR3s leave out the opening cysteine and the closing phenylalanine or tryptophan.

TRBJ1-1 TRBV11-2 ASGQGTEAF
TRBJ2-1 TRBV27 ASSWSGSPNEQF
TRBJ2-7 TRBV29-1 SVEAFYEQY
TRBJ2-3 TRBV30 AWSVPQTHADTQY
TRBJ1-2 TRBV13 ASSSAGQGGRSYGYT
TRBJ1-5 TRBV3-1 ASSMGQSNQPQH
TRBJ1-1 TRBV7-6 ASSLGTQYTEAF
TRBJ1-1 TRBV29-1 SSGTGVMNTEAF
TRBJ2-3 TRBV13 ASSLGQDGPATDTQY
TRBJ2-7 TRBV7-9 ASSPLAVSYEQY
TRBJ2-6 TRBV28 ATVRAGANVLT
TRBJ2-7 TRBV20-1 SADGLAGGVYEQY
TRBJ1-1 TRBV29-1 SACRGFETEAF
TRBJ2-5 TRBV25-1 ASTPTGFSETQY
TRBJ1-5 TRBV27 ASRLRGGSGQPQH
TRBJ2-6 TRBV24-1 ATSDRQGLGANVLT
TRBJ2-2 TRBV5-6 ASSLGPSGKGNTGELF
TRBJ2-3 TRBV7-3 ASSLSTGQDTQY
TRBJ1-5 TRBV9 ASSVAPNQPQH
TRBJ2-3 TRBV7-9 ASSLAVHDTQY
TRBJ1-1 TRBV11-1 ASSFKGGTEAF
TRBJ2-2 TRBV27 ASSFGGAGTGELF
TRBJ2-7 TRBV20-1 SVPTSGPYEQY
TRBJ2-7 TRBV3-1 ASSHGGPPYEQY
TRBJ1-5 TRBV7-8 ASSQQGSVNQPQH
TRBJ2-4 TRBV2 ASSGAGTWGAKNIQY
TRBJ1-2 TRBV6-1 ASRPDRGLGGYT
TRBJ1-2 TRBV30 AWRMKGVYGYT
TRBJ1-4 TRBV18 ASSHGTANEKLF
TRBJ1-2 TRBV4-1 ASSQGRLVLSGGYT
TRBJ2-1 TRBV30 AWSVYDEQF
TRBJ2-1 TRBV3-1 ASSQTDEQF
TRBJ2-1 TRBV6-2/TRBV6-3 ASSYGKAGGPRYNEQF
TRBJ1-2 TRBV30 ASLLTGIYGYT
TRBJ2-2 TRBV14 ASSLYYTGELF